The 27 T cell receptor beta chains below come from one sample, sequenced in a study of blood T cell repertoires in COVID-19. Clones were sequenced by immunoSEQ multiplex PCR, and TCRdb holds only the in-frame ones, with some missing. Of 280,000 or so clones detected, around 86% appear once; the ten largest clones hold 2.1%. Sequenced material: peripheral blood. The origin of the receptors is a woman in her 30s who had recovered from COVID-19.

The rearrangement uses TRBV23-1 and TRBJ2-5, with D perhaps matching TRBD1 (6 bases). TRBV23-1 is annotated as an ORF whose role is uncertain. V gave up 4 bases and J gave up 4 bases, with 10 bases separating them. The CDR3 sequence is 13 residues long. The CDR3 is CASSPDSGETQYF. The CDR3 coding sequence is TGCGCCAGCAGTCCGGACAGTGGAGAGACCCAGTACTTC.

The rearrangement links TRBV24-1 to TRBJ2-7; tentative D call: TRBD2 (6 bases). V lost 4 bases, J lost 12 bases, and 18 bases lay in between. The CDR3 consists of 13 residues. Germline V CDR1 and CDR2: KGHDR, SFDVKD. CDR3 nucleotides: TGTGCCACCAGTGACCGGGACTTTATTAGATTGTACTTC. This encodes CATSDRDFIRLYF.

The chain is built from TRBV19 and TRBJ2-7; D not certain. There are 15 residues in the CDR3. Germline V CDR1 and CDR2: LNHDA, SQIVND (reference sequence). Between the trimmed V and J ends, which lost 1 base and 2 bases, there was a span of 12 bases. In DNA, the CDR3 is TGTGCCAGTAGTATAGGTCGTACAGCTACCTACGAGCAGTACTTC. Translated, it gives CASSIGRTATYEQYF.

This chain uses TRBV28 with TRBJ2-1; 7 nucleotides agree with TRBD1. The V and J ends lost 6 bases and 0 bases, in that order; junction bases with no gene match: 5. Germline values: CDR1 MDHEN, CDR2 SYDVKM. The CDR3 spans 15 residues. The DNA of the CDR3 is TGTGCCAGCAGGGCAGGGGACAGCTCCTACAATGAGCAGTTCTTC. This encodes CASRAGDSSYNEQFF. Looking up the rest from reference TRBV28 and TRBJ2-1 gives the full variable domain: DVKVTQSSRYLVKRTGEKVFLECVQDMDHENMFWYRQDPGLGLRLIYFSYDVKMKEKGDIPEGYSVSREKKERFSLILESASTNQTSMYLCASRAGDSSYNEQFFGPGTRLTVL.

In its sample, this clone was seen a few times. J is TRBJ1-2 and V is TRBV7-9, with a possible D match to TRBD1 (5 bases). Germline CDR1 and CDR2: SEHNR and FQNEAQ (reference sequence). This CDR3 spans 14 amino acids. V dropped 5 bases and J dropped 10 bases, with 20 bases sitting between them. The CDR3 here is CASSPHLTPTAYTF. CDR3 coding DNA: TGTGCCAGCAGCCCCCACCTAACGCCGACAGCCTACACCTTC. Variable domain in full (rest from reference TRBV7-9 and TRBJ1-2): DTGVSQNPRHKITKRGQNVTFRCDPISEHNRLYWYRQTLGQGPEFLTYFQNEAQLEKSRLLSDRFSAERPKGSFSTLEIQRTEQGDSAMYLCASSPHLTPTAYTFGSGTRLTVV.

This rearrangement joins TRBV24-1 to TRBJ2-5; 11 nucleotides agree with TRBD2. V was clipped by 3 bases and J by 5 bases; unmatched bases: 4. The CDR3 runs 15 residues. In germline, CDR1 is KGHDR, CDR2 SFDVKD. This CDR3 reads CATSDETSGSETQYF. The CDR3 nucleotides are TGTGCCACCAGTGATGAAACTAGCGGGAGCGAGACCCAGTACTTC.

V gene TRBV5-1 combines with J gene TRBJ2-1; 7 nucleotides align to TRBD1. In germline, CDR1 is SGHRS, CDR2 YFSETQ. V lost 7 bases and J lost 5; bases outside the gene matches: 9. This CDR3 has 14 amino acids. As DNA, the CDR3 is TGCGCCAGCGGGACAGAACCGGGCCACAATGAGCAGTTCTTC. Protein: CASGTEPGHNEQFF.

V is TRBV19 and J is TRBJ1-4; D is ambiguous. The ends were cut back, 10 bases at V and 4 bases at J, with 13 bases in the middle. The germline gives CDR1 LNHDA, CDR2 SQIVND (reference sequence). The CDR3 loop spans 13 amino acids. The CDR3 is CATKRQVNEKLFF. Written as DNA, the CDR3 is TGTGCCACTAAAAGGCAGGTTAATGAAAAACTGTTTTTT.

CDR3 sequence (DNA): TGTGCCAGCAGCTTAGGGACAGTTTACAATGAAAAACTGTTTTTT. Its protein is CASSLGTVYNEKLFF. The V and J genes are TRBV13 and TRBJ1-4, with D possibly matching TRBD1 (5 bases). The CDR3 length is 15 residues. Germline loops: CDR1 PRHDT, CDR2 FYEKMQ (reference sequence). Trimming cost V 0 bases and J 5 bases, with 10 bases left between them.

The chain employs TRBV2 and TRBJ1-1; no definite D call. Germline CDR1 is SNHLY and CDR2 is FYNNEI. Trimming took 8 bases from V and 2 from J, leaving 18 bases between them. The CDR3 loop spans 15 amino acids. CDR3 nucleotide sequence: TGTGCCAGCTCTCGGGTGGTGATACCAAACACTGAAGCTTTCTTT. Residues: CASSRVVIPNTEAFF.

The J gene is TRBJ2-2, the V gene TRBV28, with 7 bases identical to TRBD1. J lost 6 bases, V lost 6 bases, and 10 bases had no gene match. In germline, CDR1 is MDHEN, CDR2 SYDVKM. The CDR3 is 15 amino acids. CDR3: CASRKTGSDSGELFF. The CDR3 region has the DNA TGTGCCAGCAGGAAGACAGGGTCGGACTCCGGGGAGCTGTTTTTT.

The chain links TRBV7-2 to TRBJ1-6, with D possibly matching TRBD1 (5 bases). Germline CDR1 is SGHTA and CDR2 is FQGNSA. Trimming removed 2 bases at V and 8 bases at J, with 10 bases between. The CDR3 covers 14 residues. CDR3 residues: CASSLRGRDSPLHF. CDR3 in DNA: TGTGCCAGCAGCTTACGGGGGAGGGATTCACCCCTCCACTTT.

The chain has TRBV11-3 and TRBJ2-1; 11 nucleotides agree with TRBD2. The CDR3 spans 18 residues. Germline loops: CDR1 SGHNT, CDR2 YENEEA. After removal of 5 bases from V and 8 bases from J, the junction contained 17 bases not matched to a gene. The CDR3 DNA reads as TGTGCCAGCAGCCCCTTTCGGACCGATAGCGGGGGGGCCGATGAGCAGTTCTTC. Its protein is CASSPFRTDSGGADEQFF.

The chain uses TRBV7-8 and TRBJ2-1; 11 bases agree with TRBD2. The CDR3 totals 20 residues. Unmatched junction bases numbered 20, after V lost 2 bases and J lost 8 bases. The V gene's germline CDR1 is SGHVS and CDR2 FQNEAQ. This CDR3 is CASSLPQGTSGHPPEDEQFF. In DNA form, the CDR3 reads TGTGCCAGCAGCTTACCCCAAGGGACTAGCGGACACCCTCCCGAGGATGAGCAGTTCTTC. Looking up the rest from reference TRBV7-8 and TRBJ2-1 gives the full variable domain: GAGVSQSPRYKVAKRGQDVALRCDPISGHVSLFWYQQALGQGPEFLTYFQNEAQLDKSGLPSDRFFAERPEGSVSTLKIQRTQQEDSAVYLCASSLPQGTSGHPPEDEQFFGPGTRLTVL.

The V and J genes are TRBV6-1 and TRBJ2-7; 8 positions match TRBD1. This CDR3 region has 17 residues. The V gene's germline CDR1 is MNHNS and CDR2 SASEGT. The V segment lost 2 bases and the J segment 4 bases; nucleotides outside the gene matches: 13. The CDR3 DNA reads as TGTGCCAGCAGTGAAAAAGCGACAGGGGCTTCTAGTTACGAGCAGTACTTC. It translates to CASSEKATGASSYEQYF.

This rearrangement joins TRBV2 to TRBJ2-2, with TRBD1 matching over 7 bases. CDR1 and CDR2 from the germline V gene are SNHLY and FYNNEI. CDR3 length equals 14 residues. With V trimmed by 4 bases and J by 7 bases, 6 bases remained unmatched. CDR3 sequence (DNA): TGTGCCAGCAGTGTGACAGGGTTCGACGGGGAGCTGTTTTTT. Translated: CASSVTGFDGELFF.

The chain has TRBV6-5 and TRBJ2-7; TRBD1 matches at 12 bases. CDR1 is MNHEY, CDR2 SVGAGI, per germline. The V segment lost 6 bases and the J segment 4 bases; nucleotides outside the gene matches: 7. This CDR3 comprises 15 residues. The CDR3: CASRTGTGGFYEQYF. The CDR3 region has the DNA TGTGCCAGCAGAACCGGGACAGGGGGCTTTTACGAGCAGTACTTC.

The gene calls are TRBV6-4 and TRBJ1-1; D is possibly TRBD1 (5 bases). Trimming took off 7 bases at V and 2 bases at J, with 14 bases between the two ends. CDR1 and CDR2 from the germline V gene are MRHNA and SNTAGT. The CDR3 is 14 amino acids. The CDR3 protein is CASMEDSDNTEAFF. The CDR3 DNA is TGTGCCAGCATGGAAGACAGTGACAACACTGAAGCTTTCTTT.

The gene calls are TRBV25-1 and TRBJ1-3, with D perhaps matching TRBD1 (6 bases). Trimming stripped 5 bases from V and 0 bases from J, with 17 bases between. Germline V lookup: CDR1 MGHDK, CDR2 SYGVNS. CDR3 length: 17 residues. CDR3: CASSLPGQSDSGNTIYF. CDR3 DNA sequence: TGTGCCAGCAGTCTTCCTGGACAGTCAGACTCTGGAAACACCATATATTTT.

The CDR3 nucleotides read TGCAGCGTTGTACCCGGACAGGGGCAAGATGAGCAGTTCTTC. The encoded protein is CSVVPGQGQDEQFF. The chain joins TRBV29-1 to TRBJ2-1; 9 nucleotides line up with TRBD1. J was trimmed by 8 bases and V by 4 bases; bases with no gene match: 9. Looked up from germline, CDR1 is SQVTM and CDR2 is ANQGSEA. The CDR3 runs to 14 residues.

The sample holds many counts of this clone. This chain connects TRBV30 to TRBJ2-2; 9 bases map to TRBD1. The length of the CDR3 is 13 residues. V was clipped by 8 bases and J by 6 bases; unmatched bases: 7. Germline V gives CDR1 GTSNPN, CDR2 SVGIG (reference sequence). CDR3 sequence (DNA): TGTGCCCGGCAGGACAGGGGCCCCGGGGAGCTGTTTTTT. This gives the protein CARQDRGPGELFF.

The CDR3 DNA is TGTGCCAGCAGCTTAGTAGGGGCAGGGGCGGGAGATACGCAGTATTTT. The encoded protein is CASSLVGAGAGDTQYF. This chain uses TRBV7-2 with TRBJ2-3, with D tentatively TRBD1 (6 bases). This CDR3 contains 16 residues. Trimming stripped 1 base from V and 5 bases from J, with 16 bases between. CDR1 and CDR2 (germline): SGHTA, FQGNSA.

This chain connects TRBV6-6 to TRBJ1-5; 7 positions match TRBD1. Looked up from germline, CDR1 is MNHNY and CDR2 is SVGAGI (reference sequence). This CDR3 region has 16 residues. J lost 0 bases, V lost 5 bases, and 7 bases had no gene match. CDR3 sequence reads: CASSTATGYSNQPQHF. In nucleotides, the CDR3 is TGTGCCAGCAGTACCGCGACAGGGTATAGCAATCAGCCCCAGCATTTT.

V usage is TRBV11-2 and J usage is TRBJ1-2; 9 bases line up with TRBD1. The CDR3 has 14 amino acids. Germline V gene sequence: CDR1 SGHAT, CDR2 FQNNGV. J gave up 4 bases and V 3 bases, and 3 bases lay outside the gene matches. The CDR3 reads CASSLDRGGYGYTF. The CDR3 coding sequence is TGTGCCAGCAGCTTGGACAGGGGCGGCTATGGCTACACCTTC.

The chain combines TRBV30 with TRBJ2-7; 10 bases fit TRBD1. The V segment lost 3 bases and the J segment 9 bases; nucleotides outside the gene matches: 8. CDR1 is GTSNPN, CDR2 SVGIG, per germline (reference sequence). The length of the CDR3 is 13 residues. The CDR3 here is CAWSPGQGKRQYF. The CDR3 DNA reads TGTGCCTGGAGCCCGGGACAGGGGAAAAGGCAGTACTTC.

V and J are TRBV19 and TRBJ1-1; possibly TRBD1 for D (6 bases). CDR1 is LNHDA and CDR2 is SQIVND in the germline V gene (reference sequence). Trimming took off 8 bases at V and 3 bases at J, with 13 bases between the two ends. There are 13 residues in the CDR3. CDR3 bases: TGTGCCAGTGGAACTACAGGGTACACTGAAGCTTTCTTT. Its protein is CASGTTGYTEAFF.

The gene calls are TRBV3-1 (or the pseudogene TRBV3-2) and TRBJ2-7; possible D gene TRBD1, 5 bases. This CDR3 has 12 amino acids. V was shortened by 4 bases and J by 11 bases, with 15 bases between the two germline ends. CDR1 is LGHDT and CDR2 is YNNKEL in the germline V gene (reference sequence). The CDR3 spells CASSPRAGWKYF. CDR3 DNA sequence: TGTGCCAGCAGCCCCCGAGCAGGGTGGAAGTACTTC.